This T cell receptor beta chain was identified during a study of T cell responses to AZD1222 COVID-19 vaccine. Study in general: Timing groups of about 4 and about 12 weeks for second doses were pooled. General study results and limits: Nearly half of spike-specific TCRs reportedly go after variant regions that carry no mutations. Females outnumbered males among donors, who were mostly white British; clonal diversity was possibly underestimated. CD4 TCRs associated with vaccination spanned spike, dominating at 160-218 and 743-854.

The CDR3 covers 18 residues. Germline values: CDR1 SGHNT, CDR2 YENEEA. The V and J ends lost 1 base and 0 bases respectively, with 16 bases between them. TCRdb's copy holds only in-frame clones and misses some; the assay was immunoSEQ multiplex PCR. Of 100,000 to 110,000 clones in the sample, 92% were seen once. Worth noting for this clone: As yet, its antigen is unknown.

The source of this sequence is an adult in good health. The sequencing here drew on peripheral blood, taken on day 0 of AZD1222 vaccination. The J gene is TRBJ2-1, the V gene TRBV11-3; a possible D gene is TRBD1 (5 bases). CDR3 nucleotide sequence: TGTGCCAGCAGCTTAGGGGGCGGTACGGATGGCTCCTACAATGAGCAGTTCTTC. This translates into CASSLGGGTDGSYNEQFF.